The sequence of this TCR beta chain was determined in a study of metastatic and nonmetastatic thyroid tumors. TCRdb re-analyzed the PCR reads through MiXCR. Of 45,000 or so clones listed, about 4% were seen once; the top ten hold roughly a tenth. None of the patients had undergone any treatment ahead of thyroid surgery. CDR1 is LGHNA and CDR2 is YNFKEQ in the germline V gene. V lost 0 bases to trimming and J lost 5 bases; unmatched junction nucleotides: 4. The CDR3 has 15 amino acids. This clone was observed at least ten times. The chain employs TRBV4-2 and TRBJ1-5; 7 bases line up with TRBD1. The receptor was isolated from a female donor with papillary thyroid cancer or a benign thyroid nodule (not recorded which). Some clones in this sample may be carry-over from other donors' samples. The sample comprised blood. The CDR3 DNA reads TGTGCCAGCAGCCAAGAACAGGGGAATTATCAGCCCCAGCATTTT. This codes for CASSQEQGNYQPQHF.